This T cell receptor beta chain was captured in a study of blood T cell repertoires in COVID-19. Study details: Italy, Spain and the United States were the sources of the convalescent and acute COVID-19 samples. The cDNA or gDNA used as material had been derived from T cells, B-cell-depleted T cells, or PBMCs.

Per the germline V gene, CDR1 is SEHNR and CDR2 is FQNEAQ (reference sequence). This CDR3 region has 16 residues. The J segment lost 3 bases and the V segment lost 5 bases, leaving 7 bases of the junction unmatched. Generated by immunoSEQ multiplex PCR, the TCRdb table keeps only in-frame clones and is missing some. The sample consists of about 200,000 clones, around 84% of them appearing once. The chain couples TRBV7-9 to TRBJ2-4; 10 bases line up with TRBD1. The receptor was isolated from a man aged 55 to 70 with acute or convalescent COVID-19. Sequences were obtained from peripheral blood. CDR3 residues: CASSDGTGEDKNIQYF. The CDR3 bases are TGTGCCAGCAGCGACGGGACAGGGGAGGACAAAAACATTCAGTACTTC.